Each of the 17 T cell receptor beta chains below was sequenced from the same sample in a study of early T cells in non-severe SARS-CoV-2 infection (dated by TCRdb to the early 2020s). The library was built by means of 5' RACE. This sample was sequenced with a NextSeq 500. The raw public data were reprocessed by TCRdb itself: fastp quality trimming at Q25, MiXCR clonotype calling, in-frame beta chains only. Rows are unified per CDR3 protein, each entry keeping the most common DNA and genes. This sample holds around 21,000 distinct CDR3 sequences; approximately 5.7% were observed only once. The top ten clones comprise about 14% of the sample. The sequenced sample was whole blood, obtained at baseline. The receptor source for this set is an adult who was a healthcare worker with PCR-confirmed SARS-CoV-2 infection or an uninfected control (not recorded which).

This clonotype was seen repeatedly, ten times or more. This chain joins TRBV6-6 and TRBJ1-2; D unresolved. This CDR3 is 11 amino acids long. The germline V gene has CDR1 MNHNY and CDR2 SVGAGI (reference sequence). V was clipped by 5 bases and J by 7 bases, with 8 bases between them. The CDR3 region has the DNA TGTGCCAGCAGTCCCTCCCTTGGCTACACCTTC. Its translation is CASSPSLGYTF.

This clonotype was found many times. The chain uses TRBV6-2 or TRBV6-3 and TRBJ2-2, with D possibly being TRBD1 or TRBD2 (6 bases each). The CDR3 totals 13 residues. The germline V gene has CDR1 MNHEY and CDR2 SVGEGT. CDR3 amino acids: CVTRGALTGELFF. CDR3 sequence (DNA): TGTGTCACAAGGGGGGCCTTAACCGGGGAGCTGTTTTTT.

The sample holds many counts of this clonotype. Here the CDR3 reads CASGSGGQLEAFF. As DNA, the CDR3 is TGTGCTAGTGGTTCCGGGGGACAGCTTGAAGCTTTCTTT. The chain recombines TRBV12-5 with TRBJ1-1, with 7 nucleotides matching TRBD1. After removal of 4 bases from V and 7 bases from J, the junction contained 6 bases not matched to a gene. The CDR3 runs 13 residues. Germline CDR1 LGHNT, CDR2 FRNRAP.

The rearrangement links TRBV6-6 to TRBJ2-7, with 7 bases fitting TRBD1. CDR1 is MNHNY, CDR2 SVGAGI, per germline (reference sequence). J lost 0 bases, V lost 2 bases, and 7 bases had no gene match. The CDR3 length is 16 residues. CDR3 bases: TGTGCCAGCAGTTACCAAGACAGGGCGGGCTCCTACGAGCAGTACTTC. Translation: CASSYQDRAGSYEQYF.

This clonotype came up a few times. The chain carries TRBV21-1 and TRBJ2-7; the tabulated D call, TRBD1, remains unverified against the DNA. TRBV21-1 is classified as a pseudogene. CDR3 length equals 18 residues. CDR3 residues: CASSKGSETAYTSYEQYF. The CDR3 bases are TGTGCCAGCAGCAAAGGGTCCGAGACAGCATATACCTCCTACGAGCAGTACTTC.

The chain uses TRBV24-1 and TRBJ2-2; TRBD1 agrees at 10 bases. CDR3 length equals 15 residues. J lost 4 bases, V lost 12 bases, and 10 bases had no gene match. Germline-derived CDR1 and CDR2 are KGHDR and SFDVKD. The DNA for the CDR3 is TGTGCCGCCGAAGACAGGGACAGGGGCACCGGGGAGCTGTTTTTT. Its protein product is CAAEDRDRGTGELFF.

In this sample, this clonotype turned up a few times. The chain combines TRBV5-8 with TRBJ2-7, with 10 nucleotides matching TRBD1. Germline V gene data show CDR1 as SGHTS and CDR2 as YDEGEE. V was clipped by 0 bases and J by 3 bases; unmatched bases: 6. This CDR3 region has 16 residues. CDR3 nucleotides: TGTGCCAGCAGCTTGGTGACAGGGGGCGCGTACTACGAGCAGTACTTC. Translation: CASSLVTGGAYYEQYF.

This clonotype was counted at least ten times. This rearrangement joins TRBV2 to TRBJ1-1; D gene uncertain. Trimming took off 2 bases at V and 5 bases at J, with 15 bases between the two ends. CDR1 is SNHLY, CDR2 FYNNEI, per germline. This CDR3 contains 15 residues. The chain's CDR3 is CASSEPLVPGTEAFF. Here the CDR3 DNA reads TGTGCCAGCAGTGAACCCCTAGTCCCGGGGACTGAAGCTTTCTTT. The whole variable domain, remainder taken from reference TRBV2 and TRBJ1-1, is EPEVTQTPSHQVTQMGQEVILRCVPISNHLYFYWYRQILGQKVEFLVSFYNNEISEKSEIFDDQFSVERPDGSNFTLKIRSTKLEDSAMYFCASSEPLVPGTEAFFGQGTRLTVV.

This clonotype appeared many times. The chain links TRBV9 to TRBJ2-3; D is unresolved. This CDR3 comprises 14 residues. Germline CDR1 reads SGDLS; CDR2 reads YYNGEE. V was cut by 4 bases and J by 0 bases, with 9 bases left in between. CDR3 sequence reads: CASSQDGSTDTQYF. CDR3 sequence (DNA): TGTGCCAGCAGCCAAGACGGTAGCACAGATACGCAGTATTTT. The variable domain in full, completed from reference TRBV9 and TRBJ2-3, reads DSGVTQTPKHLITATGQRVTLRCSPRSGDLSVYWYQQSLDQGLQFLIQYYNGEERAKGNILERFSAQQFPDLHSELNLSSLELGDSALYFCASSQDGSTDTQYFGPGTRLTVL.

This clonotype was found a few times. The CDR3 bases are TGTGCCAGCACGTCTGGGATCCAAGAGACCCAGTACTTC. Protein product: CASTSGIQETQYF. The chain links TRBV27 to TRBJ2-5; no reliable D call. Looked up from germline, CDR1 is MNHEY and CDR2 is SMNVEV (reference sequence). This CDR3 has 13 residues. Trimming took 7 bases from V and 1 from J, leaving 10 bases between them.

The table lists this clonotype with many counts. The chain has TRBV11-3 and TRBJ2-3; possible D gene TRBD2, 5 bases. The ends were cut back, 5 bases at V and 6 bases at J, with 12 bases in the middle. In germline, CDR1 is SGHNT, CDR2 YENEEA. The CDR3 is 13 residues long. CDR3 region: CASSIGVVDTQYF. The CDR3 DNA is TGTGCCAGCAGCATCGGGGTCGTGGATACGCAGTATTTT.

The chain uses TRBV12-3 or TRBV12-4 and TRBJ1-2; 7 bases are shared with TRBD1. The length of the CDR3 is 12 residues. The ends lost 9 bases at V and 7 bases at J; junction bases unmatched: 8. CDR3 nucleotide sequence: TGTGCCAGTACTCTGACAGGGACTGGCTACACCTTC. Its protein product is CASTLTGTGYTF.

In this sample, this clonotype turned up many times. The chain uses TRBV6-5 and TRBJ2-7, with D perhaps TRBD1 (5 bases). Trimming pared 6 bases from V and 0 bases from J, leaving 15 bases between. This CDR3 comprises 15 residues. The germline V gene encodes CDR1 MNHEY and CDR2 SVGAGI. CDR3: CASRAPGSTSYEQYF. Here the CDR3 DNA reads TGTGCCAGCAGGGCCCCAGGGTCGACCTCCTACGAGCAGTACTTC.

The chain is built from TRBV5-1 and TRBJ2-2; 14 nucleotides align to TRBD2. This CDR3 spans 17 amino acids. V dropped 6 bases and J dropped 2; count of bases not matched to a gene: 6. The germline V gene encodes CDR1 SGHRS and CDR2 YFSETQ. DNA for the CDR3: TGCGCCAGCACCGGGACTAGCGGGGGAGCAAACACCGGGGAGCTGTTTTTT. Translated, it gives CASTGTSGGANTGELFF. The full variable domain, rest sourced from reference TRBV5-1 and TRBJ2-2, is KAGVTQTPRYLIKTRGQQVTLSCSPISGHRSVSWYQQTPGQGLQFLFEYFSETQRNKGNFPGRFSGRQFSNSRSEMNVSTLELGDSALYLCASTGTSGGANTGELFFGEGSRLTVL.

This clonotype was found many times. The DNA of the CDR3 is TGTGCCAGCAGCTTAGGACTAGCGGGGGGGTTAACAGATACGCAGTATTTT. It yields the protein CASSLGLAGGLTDTQYF. The gene calls are TRBV7-6 and TRBJ2-3; 14 bases fit TRBD2. The CDR3 consists of 17 residues. Germline loops: CDR1 SGHVS, CDR2 FNYEAQ. The ends lost 1 base at V and 3 bases at J; junction bases unmatched: 3.

CDR3 in DNA: TGCGCCAGCAGCTTGGTGGCAGGGACCCCCGGATCGTCGCAGTACTTC. Translated: CASSLVAGTPGSSQYF. The rearrangement joins TRBV5-1 to TRBJ2-7; D assignment may be TRBD1 or TRBD2 (5 bases each). V dropped 0 bases and J dropped 9 bases, with 22 bases sitting between them. CDR1 is SGHRS and CDR2 is YFSETQ in the germline V gene. CDR3 length: 16 residues.

This clonotype was recorded only once. The chain employs TRBV5-5 and TRBJ2-2; D is unclear. CDR1 and CDR2 from the germline V gene are SGHKS and YYEKEE (reference sequence). V dropped 0 bases and J dropped 0 bases, with 9 bases sitting between them. The CDR3 covers 16 residues. Written as DNA, the CDR3 is TGTGCCAGCAGCTTGGGGCCGGGCCCGAACACCGGGGAGCTGTTTTTT. Protein sequence: CASSLGPGPNTGELFF.